The clone carrying this T cell receptor beta chain was observed a handful of times. TCRdb ran MiXCR on the 5' RACE reads and lists one entry per CDR3 protein. The sample shows fewer than 250,000 distinct CDR3 sequences, about 10% of them seen only once. The data were taken from a study of T-cell memory formation after mild COVID-19. V shed 6 bases and J shed 2 bases, with 15 bases lying between them. CDR1 is SGHDT, CDR2 YYEEEE, per germline. The CDR3 length is 14 residues. The clonotype was recovered from a man between 18 and 35 years old who had mild COVID-19 (a few samples of this study predate the infection). Cell type and time point are not known. The chain has TRBV5-6 and TRBJ2-7; maybe TRBD2 (6 bases). The sample taken for sequencing was PBMCs or a T cell subset sorted from them (not recorded which). CDR3 nucleotides: TGTGCCAGCACCCTCGGAGGGCTGGCCTACGAGCAGTACGTC. Its translation: CASTLGGLAYEQYV.